The clone carrying this T cell receptor beta chain showed up just once. These data come from a study of CD8+CD57+ T cells in acquired aplastic anemia. Study-wide background: Mean yield of DNA from sorted CD4+ and CD8+ cells was 2.5 to 4 ug.

The template for TCR beta VDJ and CDR3 sequence profiling was genomic DNA. Via MiXCR, TCRdb re-called the reads, giving one row per CDR3 protein. The table records 180,000 or so distinct CDR3 sequences, roughly 50% of them present only once. The V end lost 3 bases, the J end lost 1 base, and 13 bases lay between the germline ends. Germline V gene sequence: CDR1 DFQATT, CDR2 SNEGSKA (reference sequence). This CDR3 comprises 14 residues. All patients picked for sequencing had shown, by flow cytometry, an expansion of CD8+CD57+ cells. The chain links TRBV20-1 to TRBJ2-7; a possible D gene is TRBD2 (6 bases). Sequencing input: sorted CD4+, CD8+, or CD8+CD57+ T cells (not recorded which) from PBMCs. The clonotype was recovered from a human donor with aplastic anemia. The CDR3 loop reads CSASSGSASYEQYF. CDR3 nucleotides: TGCAGTGCTAGTTCCGGGAGCGCATCCTACGAGCAGTACTTC.